These 8 T cell receptor beta chains were all obtained from the same sample, sequenced in a study of vaccination effects on CD4 cells after COVID-19. Their antigens are not known. After expansion with viral peptide pools in the ViraFEST assay, antigen-specific CD4+ T cells were sequenced. Having been cultured for around ten days, the cells underwent CD4+ T cell isolation. Participants got two doses of BNT162b2 or mRNA-1273 vaccine. The protocol was immunoSEQ multiplex PCR, while the TCRdb copy is restricted to in-frame clones and leaves out a portion. The sample holds 60,000 to 85,000 clones, 74% seen once. The specimen was CD4+ T cells from PBMCs cultured with HCoV-229E spike peptides, collected after COVID-19 vaccination. These TCRs come from a human donor who received a COVID-19 vaccine.

The chain couples TRBV24-1 to TRBJ2-1; TRBD2 matches 13 bases. The CDR3 sequence is 17 residues long. In germline, CDR1 is KGHDR, CDR2 SFDVKD. Trimming took 3 bases from V and 4 from J; bases not matched to a gene: 5. CDR3 coding DNA: TGTGCCACCAGTGATCCAGGACTAGCGGGGGATTACAATGAGCAGTTCTTC. As protein: CATSDPGLAGDYNEQFF.

The chain recombines TRBV7-3 with TRBJ1-5; TRBD1 might be the D (5 bases). The CDR3 loop spans 15 amino acids. Per germline, CDR1 SGHTA and CDR2 FQGTGA. Trimming left V 2 bases short and J 4 bases short, with 12 bases between. Here the CDR3 DNA reads TGTGCCAGCAGCTTAGGCCAGGGACCTAATCAGCCCCAGCATTTT. Its protein is CASSLGQGPNQPQHF. The variable domain in full, with the rest retrieved from reference TRBV7-3 and TRBJ1-5, is GAGVSQTPSNKVTEKGKYVELRCDPISGHTALYWYRQSLGQGPEFLIYFQGTGAADDSGLPNDRFFAVRPEGSVSTLKIQRTERGDSAVYLCASSLGQGPNQPQHFGDGTRLSIL.

The V and J genes are TRBV3-1 (or the pseudogene TRBV3-2) and TRBJ2-3, with 12 bases lining up with TRBD2. CDR1 is LGHDT, CDR2 YNNKEL, per germline (reference sequence). V gave up 4 bases and J gave up 3 bases; unmatched junction bases: 5. The CDR3 consists of 16 residues. The CDR3 is CASSPRLAGATDTQYF. CDR3 sequence (DNA): TGTGCCAGCAGCCCCAGACTAGCGGGGGCAACAGATACGCAGTATTTT.

The rearrangement uses TRBV18 and TRBJ1-1; unclear D gene. Germline values: CDR1 KGHSH, CDR2 LQKENI. The CDR3 has 18 residues. V was cut by 3 bases and J by 1 base, with 21 bases left in between. CDR3 amino acids: CASSPRISFGGSNTEAFF. The CDR3 DNA reads as TGTGCCAGCTCACCGCGGATCTCGTTTGGAGGTTCGAACACTGAAGCTTTCTTT.

The chain joins TRBV7-2 to TRBJ1-1; no clear D gene. The CDR3 contains 11 residues. The V end lost 3 bases, the J end lost 7 bases, and 6 bases lay between the germline ends. Per the germline V gene, CDR1 is SGHTA and CDR2 is FQGNSA. The CDR3 coding sequence is TGTGCCAGCAGCTTCCACCGTGAAGCTTTCTTT. It encodes CASSFHREAFF. The whole variable domain, filled in from reference TRBV7-2 and TRBJ1-1, reads GAGVSQSPSNKVTEKGKDVELRCDPISGHTALYWYRQSLGQGLEFLIYFQGNSAPDKSGLPSDRFSAERTGGSVSTLTIQRTQQEDSAVYLCASSFHREAFFGQGTRLTVV.

J is TRBJ2-7 and V is TRBV15, with D perhaps matching TRBD2 (7 bases). CDR1 is LNHNV, CDR2 YYDKDF, per germline (reference sequence). V gave up 5 bases and J gave up 3 bases, with 23 bases separating them. The CDR3 runs 17 residues. The CDR3 coding sequence is TGTGCCACCAGCGGGGGGGGGCGGGGGAGGGGCGTCTACGAGCAGTACGTC. This sequence encodes CATSGGGRGRGVYEQYV.

The chain recombines TRBV9 with TRBJ1-3; the match to TRBD1 covers 8 bases. This CDR3 spans 18 amino acids. Germline loops: CDR1 SGDLS, CDR2 YYNGEE. V shed 1 base, J shed 4 bases, and the junction held 13 bases outside the gene matches. This CDR3 reads CASSVTPRAAGGGNTIYF. The CDR3 nucleotides are TGTGCCAGCAGCGTAACCCCTCGGGCGGCAGGGGGCGGAAACACCATATATTTT. Full variable domain (remainder filled in from reference TRBV9 and TRBJ1-3): DSGVTQTPKHLITATGQRVTLRCSPRSGDLSVYWYQQSLDQGLQFLIQYYNGEERAKGNILERFSAQQFPDLHSELNLSSLELGDSALYFCASSVTPRAAGGGNTIYFGEGSWLTVV.

The V gene is TRBV10-2, the J gene TRBJ2-7; D unclear. Trimming took off 4 bases at V and 3 bases at J, with 10 bases between the two ends. This CDR3 comprises 13 residues. The germline V gene encodes CDR1 WSHSY and CDR2 SAAADI. The CDR3, as DNA: TGCGCCAGCAGTGTCGCGGTGAGCTACGAGCAGTACGTC. Its protein is CASSVAVSYEQYV.